A single sample gave rise to the 18 T cell receptor beta chains below, sequenced in a study of control samples from healthy donors and cancer patients (dated by TCRdb to 2020 to 2022). Libraries were built with the immunoSEQ multiplex PCR assay. In TCRdb, the immuneACCESS table is reduced to in-frame sequences with V and J assigned. These tables do not hold every clone; where another copy was compared, an unresolved V gene accounts for under half, and the others remain unexplained. A total of 150,000 or so clones appear in this sample, over 90% of them only once. Approximately 15% of the sample is taken by the ten largest. The sequencing sample was made of PBMCs. All receptors come from a man in his sixties with colorectal cancer.

This chain connects TRBV30 to TRBJ1-1, with D hard to call. CDR1 is GTSNPN and CDR2 is SVGIG in the germline V gene (reference sequence). V lost 7 bases and J lost 6, with 12 bases in between. The CDR3 runs to 11 residues. As DNA, the CDR3 is TGTGCCTCCAAAGGTTGGTCTGAAGCTTTCTTT. It specifies CASKGWSEAFF.

This clone occurred a few times. The chain couples TRBV12-3 or TRBV12-4 to TRBJ1-6; D is unclear. The CDR3 is 13 residues long. V shed 4 bases and J shed 9 bases, with 10 bases lying between them. The CDR3 here is CASSWEGSSPLHF. DNA for the CDR3: TGTGCCAGCAGTTGGGAGGGAAGTTCACCCCTCCACTTT.

The V and J genes are TRBV5-1 and TRBJ2-1; possible D gene TRBD1, 5 bases. This CDR3 has 14 residues. The V end was cut by 4 bases, the J end by 10 bases, with 18 bases between. Germline V CDR1 and CDR2: SGHRS, YFSETQ. Here the CDR3 reads CASSAETRVSEQFF. The CDR3 nucleotides read TGCGCCAGCAGCGCGGAAACCAGGGTTAGCGAGCAGTTCTTC. Variable domain in full (rest from reference TRBV5-1 and TRBJ2-1): KAGVTQTPRYLIKTRGQQVTLSCSPISGHRSVSWYQQTPGQGLQFLFEYFSETQRNKGNFPGRFSGRQFSNSRSEMNVSTLELGDSALYLCASSAETRVSEQFFGPGTRLTVL.

The rearrangement uses TRBV29-1 and TRBJ2-3; D remains unclear. The CDR3 covers 14 residues. CDR1 and CDR2 (germline): SQVTM, ANQGSEA. V was cut by 3 bases and J by 1 base, with 11 bases left in between. CDR3 region: CSVDSIRGTDTQYF. The CDR3 nucleotides read TGCAGCGTTGACAGTATCCGGGGCACAGATACGCAGTATTTT.

The chain joins TRBV5-1 to TRBJ2-5, with unresolved D. The CDR3 totals 15 residues. The V end was cut by 0 bases, the J end by 2 bases, with 11 bases between. Germline V lookup: CDR1 SGHRS, CDR2 YFSETQ. CDR3 protein: CASSLGNSGQETQYF. The CDR3 DNA follows: TGCGCCAGCAGCTTGGGTAACTCAGGTCAAGAGACCCAGTACTTC.

V is TRBV3-1 (or the pseudogene TRBV3-2) and J is TRBJ1-4; the D gene is possibly TRBD1 (5 bases). Trimming stripped 1 base from V and 7 bases from J, with 10 bases between. CDR3 size: 14 residues. In germline, CDR1 is LGHDT, CDR2 YNNKEL (reference sequence). The CDR3 sequence is CASSQGRGAEKLFF. The CDR3 DNA follows: TGTGCCAGCAGCCAAGGACGAGGGGCTGAAAAACTGTTTTTT.

This clone was seen a single time. The chain uses TRBV9 and TRBJ2-1; no clear D. V shed 3 bases and J shed 9 bases, with 13 bases lying between them. CDR3 length: 13 amino acids. Germline CDR1 and CDR2: SGDLS and YYNGEE. In nucleotides, the CDR3 is TGTGCCAGCAGCGCCCAATGGGATCGTGAGCAGTTCTTC. Its translation: CASSAQWDREQFF.

Comment on this clone: The same CDR3 can be traced to other DNA sequences in this sample. The chain links TRBV18 to TRBJ1-5; D unresolved. Germline assignment: CDR1 KGHSH and CDR2 LQKENI. The CDR3 contains 13 residues. V was cut by 3 bases and J by 2 bases, with 5 bases left in between. CDR3 residues: CASSPTGNQPQHF. The CDR3 nucleotides are TGTGCCAGCTCACCTACAGGCAATCAGCCCCAGCATTTT.

This chain links TRBV24-1 with TRBJ2-3, with D hard to call. The CDR3 is made up of 13 amino acids. Germline CDR1 reads KGHDR; CDR2 reads SFDVKD. The ends were cut back, 5 bases at V and 5 bases at J, with 10 bases in the middle. The CDR3: CATSGPVGDTQYF. The CDR3 bases are TGTGCCACCAGTGGACCCGTGGGAGATACGCAGTATTTT.

The chain joins TRBV4-1 to TRBJ2-5; 10 bases are a match to TRBD2. The germline gives CDR1 MGHRA, CDR2 YSYEKL. The CDR3 length is 14 residues. V shed 1 base, J shed 5 bases, and the junction held 1 base outside the gene matches. The CDR3 DNA reads TGCGCCAGCAGCCAAGCGGGACTAGCGGAGACCCAGTACTTC. Translating it yields CASSQAGLAETQYF.

This chain joins TRBV7-2 and TRBJ2-4, with 10 bases fitting TRBD1. CDR1 and CDR2 from the germline V gene are SGHTA and FQGNSA. This CDR3 comprises 14 residues. With 5 bases clipped from V and 7 bases from J, the junction kept 5 bases outside the gene matches. The CDR3 spells CASSPSDRGNIQYF. In DNA form, the CDR3 reads TGTGCCAGCAGCCCCTCGGACAGGGGGAACATTCAGTACTTC.

V usage is TRBV7-2 and J usage is TRBJ1-2; D is uncertain. From germline, CDR1 is SGHTA and CDR2 FQGNSA. Trimming pared 5 bases from V and 5 bases from J, leaving 12 bases between. The CDR3 runs to 13 residues. The CDR3 DNA is TGTGCCAGCAGCCCAGACTTGTGGTATGGCTACACCTTC. Residues: CASSPDLWYGYTF.

This chain connects TRBV13 to TRBJ2-7, with 10 positions matching TRBD2. The CDR3 covers 18 residues. The V gene's germline CDR1 is PRHDT and CDR2 FYEKMQ (reference sequence). The ends lost 2 bases at V and 4 bases at J; junction bases unmatched: 14. The CDR3, as DNA: TGTGCCAGCAGCTTAAGCGGGGGGGTGACTAGCGGATCTTACGAGCAGTACTTC. Translating it yields CASSLSGGVTSGSYEQYF.

As regards this clone: Other DNA sequences within the sample encode an identical CDR3. The chain links TRBV5-6 to TRBJ2-7, with no clear D. There are 13 residues in the CDR3. V lost 2 bases, J lost 0 bases, and 6 bases lay in between. CDR1 and CDR2 (germline): SGHDT, YYEEEE. This chain's CDR3 is CASSFRSSYEQYF. As DNA, the CDR3 is TGTGCCAGCAGCTTTAGGAGCTCCTACGAGCAGTACTTC.

The V gene is TRBV6-1, the J gene TRBJ2-7; 7 bases match TRBD1. CDR3 length: 17 amino acids. CDR1 is MNHNS and CDR2 is SASEGT in the germline V gene. Trimming cost V 2 bases and J 2 bases; bases outside gene matches: 12. This chain's CDR3 is CASSEPWTGPTTYEQYF. The CDR3 bases are TGTGCCAGCAGTGAACCCTGGACAGGTCCCACCACCTACGAGCAGTACTTC.

This clone was counted only a few times. The chain is built from TRBV5-4 and TRBJ2-7; tentative D call: TRBD2 (6 bases). Germline V gene lookup returns CDR1 SGHNT and CDR2 YYREEE (reference sequence). The CDR3 is 15 residues long. V was trimmed by 4 bases and J by 2 bases, leaving 16 bases between them. As DNA, the CDR3 is TGTGCCAGCAGCAAGGGGACTTTGGGAACCTACGAGCAGTACTTC. As protein: CASSKGTLGTYEQYF.

This clone was picked up one time. The chain joins TRBV11-1 to TRBJ2-2; 7 positions agree with TRBD1. This CDR3 has 15 amino acids. CDR1 SGHAT and CDR2 FQDESV come from the germline V gene (reference sequence). V lost 4 bases, J lost 1 base, and 3 bases stayed unmatched. CDR3 sequence (DNA): TGTGCCAGCAGCTGGGACAGCCTGAACACCGGGGAGCTGTTTTTT. This codes for CASSWDSLNTGELFF.

CDR3 DNA: TGCGCCAGCAGCCCCGTACAGGGGACGTACGAGCAGTACTTC. Residues: CASSPVQGTYEQYF. The chain has TRBV5-1 and TRBJ2-7; TRBD1 agrees at 7 bases. This CDR3 contains 14 residues. J gave up 4 bases and V 4 bases, and 8 bases lay outside the gene matches. Germline values: CDR1 SGHRS, CDR2 YFSETQ.